The 6 T cell receptor beta chains below all came from one sample that was sequenced in a study of blood T cell repertoires in COVID-19. The table came from immunoSEQ multiplex PCR; TCRdb's copy has only in-frame clones and leaves some out. This table holds roughly 130,000 clones, less than 90% found once. The sequenced material came from peripheral blood. The receptors were gathered from a human donor with COVID-19, enrolled during active disease. The donor label of this sample is uncertain.

The chain has TRBV24-1 and TRBJ1-3; 7 bases are shared with TRBD1. J was trimmed by 4 bases and V by 2 bases; bases with no gene match: 4. The CDR3 is made up of 15 amino acids. From germline, CDR1 is KGHDR and CDR2 SFDVKD. CDR3: CATSDSRTGGNTIYF. DNA for the CDR3: TGTGCCACCAGTGATTCACGGACAGGAGGAAACACCATATATTTT.

This sequence joins TRBV13 and TRBJ2-3, with 9 bases lining up with TRBD2. Germline V gene sequence: CDR1 PRHDT, CDR2 FYEKMQ (reference sequence). V shed 1 base and J 2 bases; nucleotides not matched to a gene: 4. The CDR3 consists of 16 residues. This CDR3 reads CASSLVLAGTTDTQYF. For the CDR3, the DNA is TGTGCCAGCAGCTTAGTCCTAGCGGGGACCACAGATACGCAGTATTTT.

The chain carries TRBV5-1 and TRBJ2-1; 9 bases are shared with TRBD2. Trimming cost V 1 base and J 10 bases; bases outside gene matches: 6. The CDR3 spans 14 residues. Looked up from germline, CDR1 is SGHRS and CDR2 is YFSETQ. CDR3 residues: CASSLWREGREQFF. Written as DNA, the CDR3 is TGCGCCAGCAGCTTGTGGCGGGAGGGCCGCGAGCAGTTCTTC.

The rearrangement joins TRBV7-9 to TRBJ2-7, with D possibly TRBD1 on 6 matching bases. V lost 2 bases to trimming and J lost 2 bases, with 10 bases between them. Germline values: CDR1 SEHNR, CDR2 FQNEAQ (reference sequence). This CDR3 contains 14 residues. CDR3: CASSLSGTTYEQYF. The DNA of the CDR3 is TGTGCCAGCAGCTTATCCGGGACAACCTACGAGCAGTACTTC.

The chain joins TRBV5-1 to TRBJ2-2; possible D gene TRBD2, 5 bases. The CDR3 is made up of 14 amino acids. Germline values: CDR1 SGHRS, CDR2 YFSETQ. The germline V and J ends were trimmed by 0 bases and 8 bases, with 11 bases remaining between them. The CDR3: CASSLEGRRGELFF. As DNA, the CDR3 is TGCGCCAGCAGCTTGGAAGGCAGGAGGGGGGAGCTGTTTTTT. Looking up the rest from reference TRBV5-1 and TRBJ2-2 gives the full variable domain: KAGVTQTPRYLIKTRGQQVTLSCSPISGHRSVSWYQQTPGQGLQFLFEYFSETQRNKGNFPGRFSGRQFSNSRSEMNVSTLELGDSALYLCASSLEGRRGELFFGEGSRLTVL.

The chain uses TRBV7-3 and TRBJ1-1; TRBD1 matches 8 bases. The CDR3 has 14 residues. The junction had 2 bases not matched to a gene; V was cut back by 5 bases and J by 0 bases. Germline-derived CDR1 and CDR2 are SGHTA and FQGTGA. CDR3 amino acids: CASSQGALNTEAFF. CDR3 coding DNA: TGTGCCAGCAGCCAGGGGGCCCTGAACACTGAAGCTTTCTTT.